This TCR beta chain was documented in a study of T cell responses to AZD1222 COVID-19 vaccine. Overall study results and limits: It was only after the peak T cell response that any repertoires were sampled. Donors in the cohort were predominantly white British and more often female, and clonal diversity was possibly underestimated.

The CDR3 sequence is 20 residues long. Germline trimming cut 1 base from V and 2 bases from J; bases unmatched to any gene: 13. Germline V lookup: CDR1 SGHRS, CDR2 YFSETQ. The table came from immunoSEQ multiplex PCR; TCRdb's copy has only in-frame clones and leaves some out. The sample holds some 130,000 clones; roughly 88% are singletons and the top ten take over 6.5%. Of note for this clone: Its antigen is not identified.

The V and J genes are TRBV5-1 and TRBJ2-1, with 12 bases lining up with TRBD2. This TCR came from an adult in good health. The sequences come from peripheral blood, collected on day 0 of AZD1222 vaccination. CDR3 in DNA: TGCGCCAGCAGCTTGCGGCCTAGCGGGGGGGCCAGTGGGGCCTACAATGAGCAGTTCTTC. This encodes CASSLRPSGGASGAYNEQFF.